A selection of T cell receptor beta chains follows, all from one sample in a study of type 1 regulatory T cells. TCRdb re-analysed the reads in MiXCR, keeping a single row per CDR3 protein. The table has approximately 45,000 distinct CDR3 sequences, more than 9% seen once; the top ten hold over 7%. These receptors are not linked to any known antigen. The sequencing input was cultured non-Tr1 T cells, either the whole culture or a sorted T cell fraction (not recorded which). These receptors originate from a human donor in good health. CDR3s include the opening cysteine and the closing phenylalanine or tryptophan. The order of the fields is D gene, clone size, J gene, V gene, CDR3 protein, CDR3 DNA. The D gene is left open where the match is weak. Clone size is stated in some rows and not others, as once, few, many or a class when expanded.

NA	NA	TRBJ2-3	TRBV20-1	CSAAGPSTDTQYF	TGCAGTGCTGCGGGCCCTAGCACAGATACGCAGTATTTT
NA	NA	TRBJ1-1	TRBV9	CASSVNRDTNTEAFF	TGTGCCAGCAGCGTGAACAGAGACACTAACACTGAAGCTTTCTTT
TRBD1	few	TRBJ2-7	TRBV20-1	CSANRGQGSYEQYF	TGCAGTGCTAACCGGGGACAGGGATCCTACGAGCAGTACTTC
NA	NA	TRBJ2-7	TRBV28	CASSSGGHYEQYF	TGTGCCAGCAGTTCTGGAGGTCACTACGAGCAGTACTTC
TRBD2	few	TRBJ2-1	TRBV13	CASSPPLAGSYNEQFF	TGTGCCAGCAGCCCCCCACTAGCGGGCTCCTACAATGAGCAGTTCTTC
TRBD2	NA	TRBJ2-3	TRBV5-1	CASSPGLAASSTDTQYF	TGCGCCAGCAGCCCGGGACTAGCAGCTTCTAGCACAGATACGCAGTATTTT
NA	few	TRBJ2-3	TRBV20-1	CSARDKRSTERRVDTQYF	TGCAGTGCTAGAGATAAGAGGTCGACAGAGCGGCGGGTAGATACGCAGTATTTT
NA	many	TRBJ1-5	TRBV20-1	CSARDPQTLGQPQHF	TGCAGTGCTAGAGATCCTCAGACGTTGGGGCAGCCCCAGCATTTT
TRBD2	many	TRBJ2-1	TRBV5-1	CASSFLQRELGEQFF	TGCGCCAGCAGCTTCCTACAGCGGGAACTCGGTGAGCAGTTCTTC
TRBD1	NA	TRBJ2-7	TRBV7-8	CASSLSDRVIYEQYF	TGTGCCAGCAGCTTATCTGACAGGGTTATTTACGAGCAGTACTTC
TRBD1	many	TRBJ2-2	TRBV10-3	CAISLTGSLGELFF	TGTGCCATCAGCCTGACAGGGTCTCTCGGGGAGCTGTTTTTT
TRBD1	NA	TRBJ2-7	TRBV6-1	CASSEPPGQRNYEQYF	TGTGCCAGCAGTGAACCACCGGGACAGAGAAACTACGAGCAGTACTTC
NA	few	TRBJ1-5	TRBV9	CASSPGLAGDSDTQHF	TGTGCCAGCAGCCCCGGCCTAGCGGGAGATTCCGATACGCAGCATTTT
NA	many	TRBJ2-6	TRBV27	CASSLRLVTFSGANVLTF	TGTGCCAGCAGTTTACGGCTAGTAACGTTCTCTGGGGCCAACGTCCTGACTTTC
NA	few	TRBJ2-1	TRBV25-1	CASRGQYNEQFF	TGTGCCAGCAGAGGGCAATACAATGAGCAGTTCTTC
NA	many	TRBJ2-5	TRBV5-1	CASRRDDQETQYF	TGCGCCAGCAGACGGGACGATCAAGAGACCCAGTACTTC
NA	NA	TRBJ2-7	TRBV12-3/TRBV12-4	CASSSGTGYEQYF	TGTGCCAGCAGCTCCGGTACGGGCTACGAGCAGTACTTC
NA	NA	TRBJ2-2	TRBV3-1	CASSPSANTGELFF	TGTGCCAGCAGCCCCAGCGCGAACACCGGGGAGCTGTTTTTT
NA	NA	TRBJ2-5	TRBV7-3	CASSLGRGGETQYF	TGTGCCAGCAGCTTAGGCAGGGGGGGCGAGACCCAGTACTTC
TRBD1	many	TRBJ2-7	TRBV6-5	CASSYSSGQGIYEQYF	TGTGCCAGCAGTTACTCGAGCGGACAGGGCATTTACGAGCAGTACTTC
NA	many	TRBJ1-2	TRBV5-5	CASSLRFRDRVLNYGYTF	TGTGCCAGCAGCTTGAGGTTTCGGGACCGCGTATTGAACTATGGCTACACCTTC
NA	few	TRBJ2-7	TRBV28	CASSSGGRYEQYF	TGTGCCAGCAGTTCTGGAGGTCGCTACGAGCAGTACTTC
TRBD2	NA	TRBJ2-2	TRBV29-1	CSVNPSGVNTGELFF	TGCAGCGTTAATCCTAGCGGGGTTAACACCGGGGAGCTGTTTTTT
NA	NA	TRBJ2-7	TRBV7-2	CASSPPGSTHEQYF	TGTGCCAGCAGCCCCCCCGGGAGTACCCACGAGCAGTACTTC
TRBD1	NA	TRBJ1-1	TRBV20-1	CSARDPGTGGTEAFF	TGCAGTGCTAGAGATCCCGGGACAGGGGGGACCGAAGCTTTCTTT
TRBD1	few	TRBJ1-6	TRBV7-8	CASSPGQDNSPLHF	TGTGCCAGCAGCCCCGGACAGGATAATTCACCCCTCCACTTT
TRBD2	few	TRBJ2-5	TRBV29-1	CSVGTSPSYF	TGCAGCGTTGGGACTAGCCCTTCGTACTTC
TRBD2	few	TRBJ2-7	TRBV20-1	CSAPSNPSGRTYEQYF	TGCAGTGCCCCCTCCAACCCTAGCGGGAGGACCTACGAGCAGTACTTC
NA	many	TRBJ1-4	TRBV7-9	CASSYKGNEKLFF	TGTGCCAGCAGCTATAAGGGGAACGAAAAACTGTTTTTT
TRBD2	many	TRBJ2-4	TRBV30	CAWRIAGGRNIQYF	TGTGCCTGGAGGATAGCGGGAGGTAGAAACATTCAGTACTTC
NA	few	TRBJ2-1	TRBV2	CATIRLGPNEQFF	TGTGCCACCATTCGACTAGGTCCCAATGAGCAGTTCTTC
NA	many	TRBJ1-1	TRBV12-3/TRBV12-4	CASSLVGLEAFF	TGTGCCAGCAGTTTAGTGGGACTAGAAGCTTTCTTT
TRBD2	many	TRBJ2-3	TRBV6-1	CASSIGTGTSGTDTQYF	TGTGCCAGCAGTATAGGAACCGGGACTAGCGGCACAGATACGCAGTATTTT
NA	NA	TRBJ2-1	TRBV5-5	CASRQIGSNEQFF	TGTGCCAGCAGGCAAATAGGAAGCAATGAGCAGTTCTTC
NA	many	TRBJ2-3	TRBV5-1	CASSTGAGARDTQYF	TGCGCCAGCAGCACCGGAGCGGGTGCCCGGGATACGCAGTATTTT
NA	NA	TRBJ1-2	TRBV20-1	CSASLGVGYTF	TGCAGTGCTAGTCTAGGTGTAGGCTACACCTTC
NA	few	TRBJ2-1	TRBV29-1	CSVVGEAYNEQFF	TGCAGCGTTGTAGGGGAGGCCTACAATGAGCAGTTCTTC
TRBD2	many	TRBJ2-3	TRBV5-1	CASSSGLAGGRTDTQYF	TGCGCCAGCAGCTCGGGACTAGCGGGAGGTCGGACAGATACGCAGTATTTT
TRBD2	many	TRBJ2-3	TRBV5-1	CASRQTSGSGRDTQYF	TGCGCCAGCAGACAGACTAGCGGGAGTGGCCGGGATACGCAGTATTTT
NA	NA	TRBJ1-1	TRBV18	CASSVRRELTEAFF	TGTGCCAGCTCAGTACGGAGGGAATTAACTGAAGCTTTCTTT
TRBD2	many	TRBJ2-7	TRBV4-2	CASSQDGASGNYEQYF	TGTGCCAGCAGCCAAGATGGGGCTAGCGGGAACTACGAGCAGTACTTC
NA	many	TRBJ1-2	TRBV24-1	CATSAGSVYGYTF	TGTGCCACCAGTGCCGGGTCGGTATATGGCTACACCTTC
TRBD2	once	TRBJ2-7	TRBV6-1	CASRDLAGAVYEQYF	TGTGCCAGCAGGGACCTAGCGGGAGCGGTCTACGAGCAGTACTTC
NA	few	TRBJ2-7	TRBV27	CASSASGGTREYF	TGTGCCAGCAGTGCAAGTGGGGGGACAAGGGAGTACTTC
NA	many	TRBJ2-3	TRBV20-1	CSARVVLITDTQYF	TGCAGTGCTAGGGTCGTCCTTATCACAGATACGCAGTATTTT
NA	NA	TRBJ1-1	TRBV5-1	CASSLGLGDTEAFF	TGCGCCAGCAGCTTGGGGCTGGGTGACACTGAAGCTTTCTTT
TRBD2	NA	TRBJ2-5	TRBV20-1	CSARGPSGTETQYF	TGCAGTGCTAGAGGTCCTAGCGGGACCGAGACCCAGTACTTC
NA	NA	TRBJ2-7	TRBV7-2	CASSARSGSLLEQYF	TGTGCCAGCAGCGCCCGTAGCGGTTCCCTATTAGAGCAGTACTTC
NA	few	TRBJ1-5	TRBV27	CATRRGADQPQHF	TGTGCCACCAGACGTGGGGCGGATCAGCCCCAGCATTTT
NA	few	TRBJ2-5	TRBV19	CASTTMKKPTLDQETQYF	TGTGCCAGTACCACAATGAAGAAGCCAACGCTCGACCAAGAGACCCAGTACTTC
TRBD2	few	TRBJ2-1	TRBV20-1	CSAYSGENNEQFF	TGCAGTGCTTATAGCGGGGAAAACAATGAGCAGTTCTTC
TRBD1	many	TRBJ1-1	TRBV25-1	CASSDRGAGTEAFF	TGTGCCAGCTCCGACAGGGGAGCGGGCACTGAAGCTTTCTTT
NA	many	TRBJ2-5	TRBV6-2/TRBV6-3	CASSYGAGETQYF	TGTGCCAGCAGTTACGGGGCCGGAGAGACCCAGTACTTC